Following are 21 T cell receptor beta chains from one sample sequenced in a study of T cells in Graves' hyperthyroidism and ophthalmopathy. TCR beta CDR3 regions were amplified from RNA transcripts. HTBI primers drove first-round RT-PCR of the TCR CDR3. TCRdb passed the multiplex PCR reads through MiXCR, listing each CDR3 protein once. Counted here are 240,000 or so distinct CDR3 sequences, about 15% occurring once; the ten biggest clones make up around 30%. Source material: blood. These receptors originate from a woman under 30 with Graves' ophthalmopathy.

This clonotype appeared many times. The chain is built from TRBV2 and TRBJ1-5; D perhaps matches TRBD1 (5 bases). Trimming left V 6 bases short and J 1 base short, with 10 bases between. Germline CDR1 SNHLY, CDR2 FYNNEI. CDR3 length equals 14 residues. The CDR3 nucleotides read TGTGCCAGCAGAGACAGTGTGAGCAATCAGCCCCAGCATTTT. This translates into CASRDSVSNQPQHF.

Comment on this clonotype: This may be a read error: a much more frequent sequence differs by one nucleotide. The chain has TRBV20-1 and TRBJ2-7; D is possibly TRBD2 (6 bases). Deletions cut 0 bases from V and 0 bases from J, with 12 bases between. The CDR3 runs 15 residues. CDR1 is DFQATT, CDR2 SNEGSKA, per germline (reference sequence). For the CDR3, the DNA is TGCAGTGCTAGAGAGGGGGGTTCCCACTCCTACGAGCAGTACTTC. Its protein product is CSAREGGSHSYEQYF.

This clonotype was observed many times. The V and J genes are TRBV6-1 and TRBJ1-1; no clear D gene. The ends were cut back, 6 bases at V and 3 bases at J, with 8 bases in the middle. Germline loops: CDR1 MNHNS, CDR2 SASEGT. The CDR3 totals 12 residues. CDR3 coding DNA: TGTGCCAGCAGGGACGGCTACACTGAAGCTTTCTTT. Amino acid sequence: CASRDGYTEAFF.

The chain has TRBV29-1 and TRBJ2-5; 13 positions agree with TRBD2. From germline, CDR1 is SQVTM and CDR2 ANQGSEA. The CDR3 is made up of 15 amino acids. The chain's CDR3 is CSARTSGRNGETQYF. The CDR3 DNA reads TGCAGTGCCCGGACTAGCGGGAGAAACGGAGAGACCCAGTACTTC.

There are many counts of this clonotype. The chain recombines TRBV18 with TRBJ1-1; D might be TRBD1 (6 bases). The germline gives CDR1 KGHSH, CDR2 LQKENI. The CDR3 loop spans 15 amino acids. V was pared by 4 bases and J by 2 bases, with 14 bases between. CDR3 residues: CASSQNGQINTEAFF. CDR3 coding DNA: TGTGCCAGCTCACAGAACGGACAGATCAACACTGAAGCTTTCTTT.

This clonotype was counted many times. The rearrangement joins TRBV2 to TRBJ1-2, with D possibly TRBD1 on 6 matching bases. CDR3 length: 13 residues. CDR1 and CDR2 (germline): SNHLY, FYNNEI. Trimming cost V 7 bases and J 3 bases, with 12 bases left between them. The CDR3 DNA reads TGTGCCAGCACTTCAGGGGAATACTATGGCTACACCTTC. This translates into CASTSGEYYGYTF.

This clonotype was detected ten times or more. This rearrangement joins TRBV20-1 to TRBJ2-1; D call uncertain. This CDR3 has 13 residues. Germline V gene lookup returns CDR1 DFQATT and CDR2 SNEGSKA (reference sequence). V lost 6 bases, J lost 3 bases, and 12 bases lay in between. CDR3 in DNA: TGCAGTGCCGACCGGGTTCTCTACAATGAGCAGTTCTTC. It translates to CSADRVLYNEQFF.

This clonotype came up a few times. A read error may be the cause here, since a much bigger clone is one base away. This chain uses TRBV2 with TRBJ1-2; D gene ambiguous. This CDR3 region has 14 residues. Germline-derived CDR1 and CDR2 are SNHLY and FYNNEI. The CDR3 nucleotides are TGTGCCAGCAGTGAATACGAGGGAGGCTATGACTACACCTTC. The encoded protein is CASSEYEGGYDYTF.

This clonotype was picked up many times. This chain uses TRBV27 with TRBJ2-2; a weak D match, TRBD2 (6 bases). V gave up 5 bases and J gave up 7 bases, with 23 bases separating them. Germline V CDR1 and CDR2: MNHEY, SMNVEV (reference sequence). The CDR3 length is 17 residues. DNA for the CDR3: TGTGCCAGCAGTCCTCAACGGGACTCTTCGAGGGGCGGGGAGCTGTTTTTT. This gives the protein CASSPQRDSSRGGELFF.

The sample holds many counts of this clonotype. The V call is TRBV28, the J call TRBJ2-5; 10 bases match TRBD2. The CDR3 sequence is 15 residues long. Germline V gene lookup returns CDR1 MDHEN and CDR2 SYDVKM. V lost 5 bases, J lost 2 bases, and 5 bases stayed unmatched. CDR3 sequence reads: CASSPTLAGQETQYF. DNA of the CDR3: TGTGCCAGCAGTCCGACACTAGCGGGACAAGAGACCCAGTACTTC.

This clonotype showed up many times. The genes are TRBV24-1 and TRBJ1-2; perhaps TRBD1 as D (5 bases). Germline-derived CDR1 and CDR2 are KGHDR and SFDVKD. CDR3 size: 12 residues. Trimming took off 4 bases at V and 8 bases at J, with 10 bases between the two ends. The CDR3 DNA is TGTGCCACCAGTGAGGGGGAGTACGGCTACACCTTC. Its translation: CATSEGEYGYTF.

This clonotype was seen many times. This chain uses TRBV15 with TRBJ1-1; D gene unclear. This CDR3 comprises 15 residues. Per germline, CDR1 LNHNV and CDR2 YYDKDF (reference sequence). Trimming took off 1 base at V and 2 bases at J, with 11 bases between the two ends. CDR3: CATSRASGPNTEAFF. As DNA, the CDR3 is TGTGCCACCAGCAGAGCCTCCGGGCCAAACACTGAAGCTTTCTTT.

The table lists this clonotype with many counts. The chain combines TRBV7-9 with TRBJ2-5, with TRBD1 matching 7 bases. The germline gives CDR1 SEHNR, CDR2 FQNEAQ (reference sequence). The CDR3 loop spans 17 amino acids. Trimming took 5 bases from V and 3 from J; bases not matched to a gene: 15. The CDR3 protein is CASSTPRLTGLEETQYF. CDR3 nucleotide sequence: TGTGCCAGCAGCACGCCCCGGTTGACAGGGCTCGAAGAGACCCAGTACTTC.

This clonotype was seen at least ten times. This chain connects TRBV28 to TRBJ2-1; 8 nucleotides line up with TRBD2. Germline V gene data show CDR1 as MDHEN and CDR2 as SYDVKM. V lost 7 bases to trimming and J lost 5 bases; unmatched junction nucleotides: 13. The CDR3 is 16 residues long. This CDR3 is CASNKIGSGTNNEQFF. For the CDR3, the DNA is TGTGCCAGCAACAAGATTGGTAGCGGGACTAACAATGAGCAGTTCTTC.

The CDR3 loop is CASSAGTSGRGTQYF. The CDR3 DNA follows: TGTGCCAGCAGCGCCGGGACTAGCGGACGGGGGACCCAGTACTTC. This rearrangement joins TRBV7-9 to TRBJ2-5; 11 bases agree with TRBD2. Germline V gene lookup returns CDR1 SEHNR and CDR2 FQNEAQ (reference sequence). This CDR3 region has 15 residues. Unmatched junction bases numbered 9, after V lost 5 bases and J lost 7 bases. Full variable domain (remainder filled in from reference TRBV7-9 and TRBJ2-5): DTGVSQNPRHKITKRGQNVTFRCDPISEHNRLYWYRQTLGQGPEFLTYFQNEAQLEKSRLLSDRFSAERPKGSFSTLEIQRTEQGDSAMYLCASSAGTSGRGTQYFGPGTRLLVL.

The CDR3 here is CSARERDSRYSGNTIYF. The CDR3 DNA is TGCAGTGCTAGAGAAAGGGACAGTCGATACTCTGGAAACACCATATATTTT. The V call is TRBV20-1, the J call TRBJ1-3; 7 bases line up with TRBD1. V was clipped by 0 bases and J by 0 bases; unmatched bases: 8. Germline CDR1 DFQATT, CDR2 SNEGSKA (reference sequence). The CDR3 runs to 17 residues.

This clonotype was seen at least ten times. The rearrangement links TRBV5-6 to TRBJ1-1; D gene uncertain. The germline gives CDR1 SGHDT, CDR2 YYEEEE. Trimming removed 1 base at V and 3 bases at J, with 10 bases between. The CDR3 consists of 14 residues. DNA for the CDR3: TGTGCCAGCAGCTTGCGAGCTGGGGACACTGAAGCTTTCTTT. Translated: CASSLRAGDTEAFF.

This clonotype has ten or more counts. V is TRBV29-1 and J is TRBJ2-1; 9 positions match TRBD2. Losses at the gene ends were 1 base for V and 3 bases for J; bases not matched to a gene: 4. The CDR3 extends over 15 amino acids. Germline CDR1 SQVTM, CDR2 ANQGSEA. The CDR3 sequence is CSVEGLLAGYNEQFF. In DNA, the CDR3 is TGCAGCGTTGAAGGACTACTAGCGGGCTACAATGAGCAGTTCTTC.

This clonotype was detected ten times or more. This rearrangement joins TRBV4-1 to TRBJ1-2, with D possibly being TRBD1 (6 bases). The CDR3 runs 14 residues. Germline V CDR1 and CDR2: MGHRA, YSYEKL. V shed 3 bases and J shed 4 bases, with 12 bases lying between them. This CDR3 is CASSHHGQSYGYTF. As DNA, the CDR3 is TGCGCCAGCAGCCATCATGGACAGTCCTATGGCTACACCTTC.

This clonotype was counted at least ten times. V usage is TRBV19 and J usage is TRBJ1-1; D uncertain. From germline, CDR1 is LNHDA and CDR2 SQIVND (reference sequence). Trimming shortened V by 3 bases and J by 3 bases, and 11 bases separated the two germline ends. This CDR3 is built from 14 residues. The CDR3 sequence: CASSMAVRDTEAFF. The CDR3 DNA is TGTGCCAGTAGTATGGCGGTTCGGGACACTGAAGCTTTCTTT.

The chain employs TRBV5-1 and TRBJ1-1, with 10 positions matching TRBD1. Germline CDR1 SGHRS, CDR2 YFSETQ. This CDR3 comprises 16 residues. The V and J ends lost 1 base and 5 bases, in that order; junction bases with no gene match: 8. The CDR3 protein is CASSLTPGQGRTEAFF. CDR3 in DNA: TGCGCCAGCAGCTTGACTCCGGGACAGGGGCGAACTGAAGCTTTCTTT.